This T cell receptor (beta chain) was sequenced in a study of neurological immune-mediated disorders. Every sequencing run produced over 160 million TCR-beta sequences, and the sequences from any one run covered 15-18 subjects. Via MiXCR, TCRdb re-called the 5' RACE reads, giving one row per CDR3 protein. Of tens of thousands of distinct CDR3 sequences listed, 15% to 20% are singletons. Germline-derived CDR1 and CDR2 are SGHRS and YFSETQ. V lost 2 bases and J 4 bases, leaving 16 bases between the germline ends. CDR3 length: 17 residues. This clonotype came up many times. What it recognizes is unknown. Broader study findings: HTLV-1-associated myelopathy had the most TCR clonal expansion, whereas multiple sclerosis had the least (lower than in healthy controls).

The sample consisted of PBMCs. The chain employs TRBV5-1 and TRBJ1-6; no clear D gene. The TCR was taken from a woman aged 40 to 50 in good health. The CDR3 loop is CASSLGLGNTYNSPLHF. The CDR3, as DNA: TGCGCCAGCAGCTTAGGGCTAGGGAATACGTATAATTCACCCCTCCACTTT.